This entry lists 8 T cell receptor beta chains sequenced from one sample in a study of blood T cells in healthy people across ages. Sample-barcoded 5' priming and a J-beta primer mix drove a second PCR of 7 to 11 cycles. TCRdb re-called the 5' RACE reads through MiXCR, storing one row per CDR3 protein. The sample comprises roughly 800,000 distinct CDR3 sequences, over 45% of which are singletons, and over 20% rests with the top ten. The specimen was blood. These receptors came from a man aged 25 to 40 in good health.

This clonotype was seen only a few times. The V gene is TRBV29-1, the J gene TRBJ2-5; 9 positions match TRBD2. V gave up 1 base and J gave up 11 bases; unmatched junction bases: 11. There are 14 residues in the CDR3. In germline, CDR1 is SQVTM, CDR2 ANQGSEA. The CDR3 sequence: CSVEGLAGLREQYF. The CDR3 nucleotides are TGCAGCGTTGAAGGGCTAGCGGGACTTCGTGAGCAGTACTTC.

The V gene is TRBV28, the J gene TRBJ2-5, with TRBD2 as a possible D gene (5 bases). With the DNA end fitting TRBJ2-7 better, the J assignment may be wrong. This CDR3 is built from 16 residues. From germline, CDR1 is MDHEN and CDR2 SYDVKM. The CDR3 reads CASSLWAGRATYEQYF. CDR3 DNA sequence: TGTGCCAGCAGTTTATGGGCCGGGCGGGCGACCTACGAGCAGTACTTC.

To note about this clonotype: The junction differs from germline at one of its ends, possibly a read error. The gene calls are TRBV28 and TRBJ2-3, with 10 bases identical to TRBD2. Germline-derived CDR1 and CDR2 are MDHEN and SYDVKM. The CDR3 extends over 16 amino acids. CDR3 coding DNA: TGTGCCAGCAGTTCAGCGGGAGGGTCGGGCACAGACACGCAGTATTTT. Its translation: CASSSAGGSGTDTQYF.

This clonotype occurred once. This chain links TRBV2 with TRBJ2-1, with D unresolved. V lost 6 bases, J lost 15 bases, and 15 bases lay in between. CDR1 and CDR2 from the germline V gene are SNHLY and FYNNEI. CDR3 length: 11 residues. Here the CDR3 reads CASRASGSRFF. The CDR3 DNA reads TGTGCCAGCAGAGCCAGTGGGTCACGGTTCTTC.

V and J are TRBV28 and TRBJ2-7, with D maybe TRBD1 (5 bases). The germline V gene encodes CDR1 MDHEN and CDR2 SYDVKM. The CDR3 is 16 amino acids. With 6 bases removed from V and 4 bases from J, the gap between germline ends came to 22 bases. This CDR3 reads CASRIRGFPLSYEQYF. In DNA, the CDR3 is TGTGCCAGCAGGATAAGGGGTTTTCCTCTTAGTTACGAGCAGTACTTC.

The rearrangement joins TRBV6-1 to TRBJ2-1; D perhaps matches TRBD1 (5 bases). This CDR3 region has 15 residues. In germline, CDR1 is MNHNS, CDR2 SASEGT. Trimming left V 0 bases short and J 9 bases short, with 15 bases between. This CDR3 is CASSEAVLKGSEQFF. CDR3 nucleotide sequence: TGTGCCAGCAGTGAAGCGGTGTTGAAGGGGTCTGAGCAGTTCTTC.

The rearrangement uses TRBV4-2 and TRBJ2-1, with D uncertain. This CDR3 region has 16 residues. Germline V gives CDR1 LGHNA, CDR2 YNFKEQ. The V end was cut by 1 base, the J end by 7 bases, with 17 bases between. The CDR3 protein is CASSQGGRGAFNEQFF. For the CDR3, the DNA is TGTGCCAGCAGCCAAGGTGGCCGTGGTGCTTTTAATGAGCAGTTCTTC.

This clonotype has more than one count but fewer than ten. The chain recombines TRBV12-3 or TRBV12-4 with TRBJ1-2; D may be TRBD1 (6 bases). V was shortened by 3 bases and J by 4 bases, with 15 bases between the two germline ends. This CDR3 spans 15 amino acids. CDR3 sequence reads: CASSFEGHPSYGYTF. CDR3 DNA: TGTGCCAGCAGTTTTGAGGGACACCCTAGCTATGGCTACACCTTC.